Listed below are T cell receptor beta chains from one sample, sequenced in a study of identical twins. MiXCR, applied by TCRdb to the 5' RACE reads, yields one record per CDR3 protein. The sample contains a few hundred thousand distinct CDR3 sequences, roughly 9.5% of which appear only once. A further study also used this sample, focusing on yellow fever vaccine responses in identical twins.

Sequenced input: PBMCs. The receptors derive from a young woman in good health. CDR3s include the opening cysteine and the closing phenylalanine or tryptophan. Each record gives: CDR3 protein, CDR3 DNA, clone size, D gene, J gene, V gene. D genes are given only for firm matches. Size is stated for part of the rows, as once, few or many counts, or as a class when the clone is expanded.

CASRSTGPYNEQFF | TGTGCCAGCAGATCGACAGGGCCCTACAATGAGCAGTTCTTC | NA | TRBD1 | TRBJ2-1 | TRBV6-2/TRBV6-3
CASSQRNRVGNEQFF | TGTGCCAGCAGCCAACGTAACAGGGTAGGCAATGAGCAGTTCTTC | NA | NA | TRBJ2-1 | TRBV14
CASSRRERTEKLFF | TGTGCCAGCAGCCGCCGGGAGAGGACTGAAAAACTGTTTTTT | few | NA | TRBJ1-4 | TRBV12-3/TRBV12-4
CSASDRAGANVLTF | TGCAGCGCAAGCGACAGGGCTGGGGCCAACGTCCTGACTTTC | once | TRBD1 | TRBJ2-6 | TRBV29-1
CASSQDFGVVGTEAFF | TGTGCCAGCAGCCAAGATTTCGGGGTTGTCGGCACTGAAGCTTTCTTT | once | NA | TRBJ1-1 | TRBV14
CSGYGGGNYGYTF | TGCAGCGGATACGGGGGGGGAAACTATGGCTACACCTTC | many | NA | TRBJ1-2 | TRBV29-1
CASSLSFPSADTQYF | TGTGCCAGCAGCTTATCATTCCCTTCGGCAGATACGCAGTATTTT | few | NA | TRBJ2-3 | TRBV7-9
CASSSGPPAAEAFF | TGCGCCAGCAGCTCGGGACCGCCGGCGGCTGAAGCTTTCTTT | NA | NA | TRBJ1-1 | TRBV5-1
CSASPGQGYQPQHF | TGCAGTGCTAGCCCGGGACAGGGCTATCAGCCCCAGCATTTT | many | TRBD1 | TRBJ1-5 | TRBV20-1
CASSLGVQPFTDTQYF | TGTGCCAGCAGTCTGGGGGTCCAACCCTTCACAGATACGCAGTATTTT | few | NA | TRBJ2-3 | TRBV12-3/TRBV12-4
CASSESGQENIQYF | TGTGCCAGCAGTGAATCCGGACAGGAAAACATTCAGTACTTC | NA | TRBD1 | TRBJ2-4 | TRBV2
CASSLRSGELFF | TGTGCCAGCAGCTTGAGGTCAGGGGAGCTGTTTTTT | many | NA | TRBJ2-2 | TRBV5-6
CASSYGRTGRSAEQYF | TGCGCCAGCAGCTATGGAAGGACAGGGAGAAGTGCCGAGCAGTACTTC | NA | TRBD1 | TRBJ2-7 | TRBV5-1
CATVRGAGSEAFF | TGTGCCACCGTTAGGGGCGCGGGCTCTGAAGCTTTCTTT | few | NA | TRBJ1-1 | TRBV10-3
CASSLKPGTEAFF | TGTGCCAGCAGCTTGAAACCGGGGACTGAAGCTTTCTTT | few | NA | TRBJ1-1 | TRBV7-2
CASGRGGAYEQYF | TGCGCCAGCGGAAGAGGTGGGGCCTACGAGCAGTACTTC | few | NA | TRBJ2-7 | TRBV10-2
CASSLATGNQPQHF | TGTGCCAGCAGCTTAGCTACTGGCAATCAGCCCCAGCATTTT | few | NA | TRBJ1-5 | TRBV7-2
CSARVGTDNTEAFF | TGCAGTGCTAGAGTAGGGACAGACAACACTGAAGCTTTCTTT | few | TRBD1 | TRBJ1-1 | TRBV20-1
CAWSVSGVSTDTQYF | TGTGCCTGGAGTGTCTCAGGGGTGAGCACAGATACGCAGTATTTT | NA | NA | TRBJ2-3 | TRBV30
CASKTGTITDTQYF | TGCGCCAGCAAAACAGGGACAATCACAGATACGCAGTATTTT | many | NA | TRBJ2-3 | TRBV5-1
CAISEKGPTEAFF | TGTGCCATCAGTGAAAAAGGGCCCACTGAAGCTTTCTTT | NA | NA | TRBJ1-1 | TRBV10-3
CANSPPSSYEQYF | TGTGCCAACTCACCGCCCAGCTCCTACGAGCAGTACTTC | NA | NA | TRBJ2-7 | TRBV18
CATTGGAGASTDTQYF | TGTGCCACCACTGGGGGAGCGGGGGCTAGCACAGATACGCAGTATTTT | many | TRBD2 | TRBJ2-3 | TRBV24-1
CAPGLAGGSDTQYF | TGTGCCCCCGGCCTAGCGGGAGGGTCAGATACGCAGTATTTT | few | TRBD2 | TRBJ2-3 | TRBV10-3
CASSAAGRSNEQFF | TGTGCCAGCAGCGCCGCGGGGCGGAGTAATGAGCAGTTCTTC | NA | NA | TRBJ2-1 | TRBV7-2
CASREPGLPAIDTQYF | TGTGCCAGCAGGGAACCGGGACTCCCCGCGATAGATACGCAGTATTTT | many | NA | TRBJ2-3 | TRBV7-2
CASSLGGYRPESETQYF | TGTGCCAGCAGCTTAGGCGGGTATCGGCCTGAGTCGGAGACCCAGTACTTC | many | NA | TRBJ2-5 | TRBV11-2
CSFRDGKTYEQYF | TGCAGCTTCAGAGACGGGAAAACCTACGAGCAGTACTTC | many | NA | TRBJ2-7 | TRBV29-1
CASSQDPETEETQYF | TGCGCCAGCAGCCAAGATCCAGAAACCGAAGAGACCCAGTACTTC | NA | NA | TRBJ2-5 | TRBV4-1
CSVEESSDDEQFF | TGCAGCGTTGAAGAATCTAGTGATGATGAGCAGTTCTTC | many | NA | TRBJ2-1 | TRBV29-1
CASSLGGRGGAKGNEQFF | TGTGCCAGCAGCTTAGGAGGGCGCGGGGGGGCCAAGGGAAATGAGCAGTTCTTC | NA | TRBD2 | TRBJ2-1 | TRBV7-8
CASSQWRGPRNEQFF | TGTGCCAGCAGCCAATGGCGGGGGCCGCGAAATGAGCAGTTCTTC | few | NA | TRBJ2-1 | TRBV7-2
CASSVAKNGELFF | TGTGCCAGCAGCGTAGCAAAGAACGGGGAGCTGTTTTTT | many | NA | TRBJ2-2 | TRBV9
CSVDGTQVADTDTQYF | TGCAGCGTTGACGGCACTCAGGTGGCCGACACAGATACGCAGTATTTT | few | NA | TRBJ2-3 | TRBV29-1
CASSLGGSPTDTQYF | TGTGCCAGCAGTTTAGGCGGGAGCCCCACAGATACGCAGTATTTT | many | TRBD2 | TRBJ2-3 | TRBV12-3/TRBV12-4
CSFNGGLATDTQYF | TGCAGCTTCAACGGGGGGCTAGCAACAGATACGCAGTATTTT | many | NA | TRBJ2-3 | TRBV29-1
CAISGRDTNSLLHF | TGTGCCATCAGTGGACGGGACACTAATTCACTCCTCCACTTT | NA | NA | TRBJ1-6 | TRBV10-3
CASSVNSGSEQFF | TGTGCCAGCAGTGTCAATAGCGGGAGCGAGCAGTTCTTC | NA | TRBD2 | TRBJ2-1 | TRBV25-1
CASSYPYKTGTGSGEQFF | TGTGCCAGCAGTTACCCTTACAAAACTGGGACAGGGAGCGGTGAGCAGTTCTTC | few | TRBD1 | TRBJ2-1 | TRBV6-2/TRBV6-3
CSAPNRWGSTDTQYF | TGCAGTGCTCCTAATAGGTGGGGGAGCACAGATACGCAGTATTTT | NA | NA | TRBJ2-3 | TRBV20-1
CASSPKGSGTYNEQFF | TGCGCCAGCAGCCCTAAGGGGAGTGGGACCTACAATGAGCAGTTCTTC | many | NA | TRBJ2-1 | TRBV4-3
CSAREGSAPYEQYF | TGCAGTGCTAGAGAGGGTAGCGCCCCCTACGAGCAGTACTTC | few | NA | TRBJ2-7 | TRBV20-1
CASSLKYRGSRARHNEQFF | TGTGCCAGCAGTTTAAAATACAGGGGAAGTCGGGCTCGCCACAATGAGCAGTTCTTC | few | TRBD1 | TRBJ2-1 | TRBV28
CASSLSVAGGGNEQFF | TGTGCCAGCAGTTTATCTGTAGCGGGAGGGGGCAATGAGCAGTTCTTC | few | TRBD2 | TRBJ2-1 | TRBV27
CAISGAGFYEQYF | TGTGCCATCAGTGGGGCAGGGTTTTACGAGCAGTACTTC | few | NA | TRBJ2-7 | TRBV10-3
CASSSRGEAYEQYF | TGTGCCAGCAGTTCAAGGGGGGAGGCCTACGAGCAGTACTTC | NA | NA | TRBJ2-7 | TRBV11-2
CSARGESNQPQHF | TGCAGTGCTAGGGGGGAAAGCAATCAGCCCCAGCATTTT | NA | NA | TRBJ1-5 | TRBV20-1
CASSLIRDKPYEQYF | TGTGCCAGCAGCTTAATCCGGGACAAACCTTACGAGCAGTACTTC | few | NA | TRBJ2-7 | TRBV7-9
CSVVWVGTSEQYF | TGCAGCGTTGTCTGGGTAGGAACCTCCGAGCAGTACTTC | many | NA | TRBJ2-7 | TRBV29-1
CASSFGQANTYGYTF | TGTGCCAGCAGTTTCGGACAGGCGAACACCTATGGCTACACCTTC | many | TRBD1 | TRBJ1-2 | TRBV12-3/TRBV12-4
CASSLRSGNYNEQFF | TGTGCCAGCAGCTTAAGAAGCGGGAACTACAATGAGCAGTTCTTC | many | TRBD2 | TRBJ2-1 | TRBV7-2
CASSLDPTTQYF | TGTGCCAGCAGTTTAGACCCAACAACCCAGTACTTC | many | NA | TRBJ2-5 | TRBV6-6
CASSGGRDFYNEQFF | TGTGCCAGCAGTGGAGGCCGGGACTTTTACAATGAGCAGTTCTTC | NA | NA | TRBJ2-1 | TRBV12-3/TRBV12-4
CASSQEPADEQFF | TGCGCCAGCAGCCAAGAGCCGGCCGATGAGCAGTTCTTC | few | NA | TRBJ2-1 | TRBV4-3
CASSSGLEGQFF | TGTGCCAGCAGTTCCGGACTAGAGGGGCAGTTCTTC | many | TRBD2 | TRBJ2-1 | TRBV12-3/TRBV12-4
CSASRFSGTSVYEQYF | TGCAGTGCGAGTAGGTTCTCGGGGACTAGCGTCTACGAGCAGTACTTC | few | TRBD2 | TRBJ2-7 | TRBV20-1